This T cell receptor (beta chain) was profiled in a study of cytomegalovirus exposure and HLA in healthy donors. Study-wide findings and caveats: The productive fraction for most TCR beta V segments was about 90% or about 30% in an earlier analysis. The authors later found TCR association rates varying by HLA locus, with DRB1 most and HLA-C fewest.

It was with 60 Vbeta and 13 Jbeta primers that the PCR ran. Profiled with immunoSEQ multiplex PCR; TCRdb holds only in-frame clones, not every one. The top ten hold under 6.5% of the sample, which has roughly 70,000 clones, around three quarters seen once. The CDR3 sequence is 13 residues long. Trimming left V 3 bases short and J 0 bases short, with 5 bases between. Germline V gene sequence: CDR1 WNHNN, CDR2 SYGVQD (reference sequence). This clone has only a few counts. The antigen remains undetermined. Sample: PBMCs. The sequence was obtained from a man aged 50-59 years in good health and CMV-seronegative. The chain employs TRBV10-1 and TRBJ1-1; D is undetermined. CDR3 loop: CASSDRLNTEAFF. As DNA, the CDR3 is TGCGCCAGCAGTGACAGGTTGAACACTGAAGCTTTCTTT.